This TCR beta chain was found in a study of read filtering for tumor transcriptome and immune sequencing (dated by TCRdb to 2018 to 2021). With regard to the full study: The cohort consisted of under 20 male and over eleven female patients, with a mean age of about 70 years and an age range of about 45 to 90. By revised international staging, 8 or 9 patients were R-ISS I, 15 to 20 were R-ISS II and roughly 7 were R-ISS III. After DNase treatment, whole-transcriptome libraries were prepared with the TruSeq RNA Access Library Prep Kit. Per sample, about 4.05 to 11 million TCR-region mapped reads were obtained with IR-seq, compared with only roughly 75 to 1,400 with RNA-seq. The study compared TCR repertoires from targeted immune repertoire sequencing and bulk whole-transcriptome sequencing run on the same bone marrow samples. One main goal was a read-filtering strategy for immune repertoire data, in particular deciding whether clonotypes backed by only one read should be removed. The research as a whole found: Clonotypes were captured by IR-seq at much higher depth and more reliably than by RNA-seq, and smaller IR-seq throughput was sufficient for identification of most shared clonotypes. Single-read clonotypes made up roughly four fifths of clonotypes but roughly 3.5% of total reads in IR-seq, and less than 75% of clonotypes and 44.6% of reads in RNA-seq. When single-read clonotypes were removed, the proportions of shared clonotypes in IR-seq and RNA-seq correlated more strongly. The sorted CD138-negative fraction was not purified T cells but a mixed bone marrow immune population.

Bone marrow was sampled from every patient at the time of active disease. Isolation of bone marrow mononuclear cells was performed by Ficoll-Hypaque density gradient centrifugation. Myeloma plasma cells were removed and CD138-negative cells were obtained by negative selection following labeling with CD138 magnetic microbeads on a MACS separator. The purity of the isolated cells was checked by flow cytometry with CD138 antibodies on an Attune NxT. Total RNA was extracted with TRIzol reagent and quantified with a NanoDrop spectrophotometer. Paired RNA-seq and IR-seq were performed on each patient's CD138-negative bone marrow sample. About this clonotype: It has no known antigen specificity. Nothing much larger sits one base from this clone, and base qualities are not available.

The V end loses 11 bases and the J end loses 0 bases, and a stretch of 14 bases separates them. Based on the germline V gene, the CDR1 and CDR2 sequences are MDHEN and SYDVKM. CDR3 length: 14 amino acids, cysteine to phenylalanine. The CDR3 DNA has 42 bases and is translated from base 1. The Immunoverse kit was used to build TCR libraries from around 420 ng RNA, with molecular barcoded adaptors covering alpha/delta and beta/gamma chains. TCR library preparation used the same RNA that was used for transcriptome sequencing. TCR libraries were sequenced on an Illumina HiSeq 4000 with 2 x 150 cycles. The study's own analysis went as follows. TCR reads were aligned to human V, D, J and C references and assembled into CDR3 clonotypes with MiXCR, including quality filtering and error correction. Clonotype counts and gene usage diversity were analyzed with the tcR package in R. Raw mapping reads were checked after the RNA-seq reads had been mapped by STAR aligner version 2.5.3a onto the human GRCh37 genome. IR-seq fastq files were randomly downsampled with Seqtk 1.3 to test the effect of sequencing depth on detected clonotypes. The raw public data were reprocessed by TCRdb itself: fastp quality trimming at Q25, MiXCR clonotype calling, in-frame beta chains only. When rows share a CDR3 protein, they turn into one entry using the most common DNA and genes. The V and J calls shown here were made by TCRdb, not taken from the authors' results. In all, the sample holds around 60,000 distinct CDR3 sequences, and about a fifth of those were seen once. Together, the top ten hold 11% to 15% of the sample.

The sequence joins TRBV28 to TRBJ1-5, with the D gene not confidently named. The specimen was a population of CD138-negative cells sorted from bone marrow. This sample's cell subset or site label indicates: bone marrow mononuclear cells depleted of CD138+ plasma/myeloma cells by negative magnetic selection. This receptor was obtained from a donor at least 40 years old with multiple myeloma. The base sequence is TGTGCCGGTAAGACGGTCGATAGCAATCAGCCCCAGCATTTT. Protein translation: CAGKTVDSNQPQHF.